This paragraph covers one T cell receptor (beta chain) sequence. As yet, its antigen is unknown. V lost 2 bases and J 6 bases, leaving 7 bases between the germline ends. The CDR3 runs to 12 residues. Per the germline V gene, CDR1 is MDHEN and CDR2 is SYDVKM. The data derive from a study of cytotoxic CD8 clonotypes in ibrutinib-treated CLL. The overall study: Among the patients, around ten presented as relapsed/refractory and over 14 as treatment-naive; 17 to 18 showed unmutated IGHV. Once patients had received a median approximately eleven months of treatment, range 6 to 36, response samples were obtained. Study-wide points: Few clonotypes were public, and these shrank or held steady under treatment.

Measured with immunoSEQ multiplex PCR; TCRdb has only the in-frame clones, and not every one. The sample yields more than 12,000 clones, about two thirds seen once. V usage is TRBV28 and J usage is TRBJ1-2; no reliable D call. The clonotype originates from a human donor with chronic lymphocytic leukemia. Specimen: PBMCs, collected before ibrutinib treatment. CDR3 DNA: TGTGCCAGCAGTTTAACCCCACATGGCTACACCTTC. This sequence encodes CASSLTPHGYTF.